These 22 T cell receptor beta chains came from one sample sequenced in a study of patients and donors after allogeneic stem cell transplantation. A single record per CDR3 protein comes from TCRdb applying MiXCR to the RT-PCR reads. This table has tens of thousands of distinct CDR3 sequences, about 44% appearing once. Sequencing was performed on blood, either unsorted or a sorted T cell fraction (not recorded which). Every receptor here comes from a human donor who was either an allogeneic HSCT recipient or a stem cell or donor lymphocyte infusion donor (not recorded which). It is not recorded whose cells these are; they may come from a transplant donor.

This clonotype came up once. This sequence joins TRBV20-1 and TRBJ2-4, with TRBD1 identical over 7 bases. J lost 3 bases, V lost 6 bases, and 11 bases had no gene match. This CDR3 region has 15 residues. CDR1 is DFQATT and CDR2 is SNEGSKA in the germline V gene (reference sequence). In DNA form, the CDR3 reads TGCAGTGCGACCTGGACAGGACGAGGCAAAAACATTCAGTACTTC. Protein: CSATWTGRGKNIQYF.

The chain couples TRBV9 to TRBJ1-5; D uncertain. This CDR3 is built from 13 residues. V gave up 3 bases and J gave up 9 bases, with 13 bases separating them. Germline CDR1 SGDLS, CDR2 YYNGEE. In nucleotides, the CDR3 is TGTGCCAGCAGCGAGATCGATTCAACGCCCCAGCATTTT. Its protein product is CASSEIDSTPQHF.

The chain links TRBV7-9 to TRBJ1-1, with 11 positions matching TRBD1. Germline CDR1 reads SEHNR; CDR2 reads FQNEAQ (reference sequence). The trim removed 5 bases at V and 3 bases at J, leaving 2 bases unmatched. This CDR3 region has 14 residues. CDR3: CASSGTGGHTEAFF. The CDR3 nucleotides are TGTGCCAGCAGCGGGACAGGGGGGCACACTGAAGCTTTCTTT.

The chain joins TRBV27 to TRBJ1-1; D is undetermined. V was shortened by 5 bases and J by 1 base, with 14 bases between the two germline ends. CDR3 length: 15 amino acids. Germline CDR1 MNHEY, CDR2 SMNVEV (reference sequence). Here the CDR3 reads CASSLLGRSNTEAFF. As DNA, the CDR3 is TGTGCCAGCAGTCTGCTCGGACGTTCGAACACTGAAGCTTTCTTT.

This clonotype was seen a handful of times. V and J are TRBV25-1 and TRBJ2-1, with TRBD2 matching 8 bases. The CDR3 covers 13 residues. The germline V gene has CDR1 MGHDK and CDR2 SYGVNS. Trimming cost V 8 bases and J 3 bases; bases outside gene matches: 3. CDR3 nucleotide sequence: TGTGCCAGCCGTAGCGGGAACTACAATGAGCAGTTCTTC. Residues: CASRSGNYNEQFF.

This rearrangement joins TRBV23-1 to TRBJ2-2, with TRBD1 as a possible D gene (6 bases). TRBV23-1 is an open reading frame whose function is uncertain. Trimming took 2 bases from V and 2 from J, leaving 12 bases between them. CDR3 length: 16 residues. The CDR3 nucleotides read TGCGCCAGCAGTCAAGAGGACAGCCTCAACACCGGGGAGCTGTTTTTT. Protein sequence: CASSQEDSLNTGELFF.

The chain couples TRBV5-1 to TRBJ1-2, with D perhaps matching TRBD1 (5 bases). Germline CDR1 and CDR2: SGHRS and YFSETQ. The CDR3 contains 12 residues. V gave up 4 bases and J gave up 4 bases, with 8 bases separating them. CDR3 amino acids: CASSIDSYGYTF. The CDR3 DNA is TGCGCCAGCAGCATCGACAGCTATGGCTACACCTTC.

This clonotype showed up just a few times. This may be a read error: a much more frequent sequence differs by one nucleotide. The chain recombines TRBV12-3 or TRBV12-4 with TRBJ1-3; D gene unclear. The CDR3 consists of 13 residues. V was clipped by 4 bases and J by 0 bases, with 4 bases between them. The CDR3 is CASSSLSGNTIYF. The CDR3 DNA is TGTGCCAGCAGTTCCCTCTCTGGAAACACCATATATTTT.

The chain links TRBV9 to TRBJ1-3; D perhaps matches TRBD1 (6 bases). The V end was cut by 5 bases, the J end by 1 base, with 16 bases between. The CDR3 totals 16 residues. Germline assignment: CDR1 SGDLS and CDR2 YYNGEE. The CDR3 loop reads CASSPRTEGSGNTIYF. Here the CDR3 DNA reads TGTGCCAGCAGTCCAAGGACAGAGGGGTCTGGAAACACCATATATTTT.

This clonotype has more than one count but fewer than ten. V and J are TRBV7-2 and TRBJ1-4; 12 bases map to TRBD1. The germline gives CDR1 SGHTA, CDR2 FQGNSA. This CDR3 spans 16 amino acids. The V and J ends lost 1 base and 8 bases, in that order; junction bases with no gene match: 5. The CDR3 coding sequence is TGTGCCAGCAGCTTAGGGACCGGGACAGGGGGCGAAAAACTGTTTTTT. It is translated as CASSLGTGTGGEKLFF.

The chain is built from TRBV2 and TRBJ2-7; 11 positions match TRBD2. The CDR3 contains 13 residues. Germline loops: CDR1 SNHLY, CDR2 FYNNEI. Trimming took 9 bases from V and 2 from J; bases not matched to a gene: 3. The CDR3 region is CASYSGRAYEQYF. DNA of the CDR3: TGTGCCAGTTATAGCGGGAGGGCCTACGAGCAGTACTTC.

CDR3: CASSLRDRGETQYF. Here the CDR3 DNA reads TGTGCCAGCAGCTTAAGAGACAGGGGGGAGACCCAGTACTTC. The chain links TRBV7-3 to TRBJ2-5; the match to TRBD1 covers 9 bases. The CDR3 consists of 14 residues. Unmatched junction bases numbered 2, after V lost 1 base and J lost 5 bases. Germline-derived CDR1 and CDR2 are SGHTA and FQGTGA.

This clonotype has a handful of counts. The V call is TRBV9, the J call TRBJ1-4; 9 bases line up with TRBD1. The CDR3 has 17 residues. From germline, CDR1 is SGDLS and CDR2 YYNGEE. The J segment lost 4 bases and the V segment lost 2 bases, leaving 9 bases of the junction unmatched. The CDR3 loop is CASSVTPGGQGNEKLFF. The CDR3 nucleotides are TGTGCCAGCAGCGTTACACCCGGGGGACAGGGTAATGAAAAACTGTTTTTT.

The chain employs TRBV5-1 and TRBJ1-1, with D uncertain. CDR1 and CDR2 (germline): SGHRS, YFSETQ. The CDR3 covers 14 residues. Trimming left V 2 bases short and J 3 bases short, with 11 bases between. CDR3 nucleotide sequence: TGCGCCAGCAGCTTTTATGAGGAGGACACTGAAGCTTTCTTT. The encoded protein is CASSFYEEDTEAFF.

The CDR3 protein is CSVRGRRLAGVIVGTDTQYF. CDR3 nucleotides: TGCAGCGTTCGGGGACGGCGACTAGCGGGAGTAATTGTGGGGACAGATACGCAGTATTTT. The chain joins TRBV29-1 to TRBJ2-3; 12 bases fit TRBD2. Germline V gives CDR1 SQVTM, CDR2 ANQGSEA. The CDR3 is 20 amino acids. The junction had 21 bases not matched to a gene; V was cut back by 5 bases and J by 3 bases.

V is TRBV12-3 or TRBV12-4 and J is TRBJ1-5; the D is unclear. The CDR3 has 12 residues. Trimming shortened V by 4 bases and J by 9 bases, and 10 bases separated the two germline ends. The CDR3 DNA reads as TGTGCCAGCAGTTACCCACTTCGGCCCCAGCATTTT. Residues: CASSYPLRPQHF.

CDR3 amino acids: CASKAGSYGYTF. As DNA, the CDR3 is TGTGCCAGCAAGGCAGGGTCCTATGGCTACACCTTC. The chain employs TRBV28 and TRBJ1-2, with TRBD1 as a possible D gene (5 bases). Trimming pared 7 bases from V and 4 bases from J, leaving 10 bases between. The CDR3 contains 12 residues. Germline V lookup: CDR1 MDHEN, CDR2 SYDVKM.

V gene TRBV4-3 combines with J gene TRBJ1-4, with D unresolved. Looked up from germline, CDR1 is LGHNA and CDR2 is YSLEER. The V end was cut by 0 bases, the J end by 0 bases, with 14 bases between. CDR3 length: 18 amino acids. CDR3 coding DNA: TGCGCCAGCAGCCAAGATTCGCCGCCGCCCCCAACTAATGAAAAACTGTTTTTT. Its protein product is CASSQDSPPPPTNEKLFF.

The chain recombines TRBV10-3 with TRBJ2-3; 8 nucleotides agree with TRBD2. The CDR3 covers 15 residues. The ends lost 3 bases at V and 6 bases at J; junction bases unmatched: 8. Per germline, CDR1 ENHRY and CDR2 SYGVKD. CDR3 protein: CAISDRAAGADTQYF. The CDR3 DNA reads TGTGCCATCAGTGACAGGGCAGCGGGAGCTGATACGCAGTATTTT.

The chain is built from TRBV2 and TRBJ1-2; 7 positions agree with TRBD1. V lost 7 bases, J lost 4 bases, and 6 bases stayed unmatched. In germline, CDR1 is SNHLY, CDR2 FYNNEI. CDR3 size: 13 residues. In DNA form, the CDR3 reads TGTGCCAGCACCGGGACAGAGAGCTATGGCTACACCTTC. Translation gives CASTGTESYGYTF.

The chain couples TRBV29-1 to TRBJ1-1; D possibly corresponds to TRBD1 (5 bases). The CDR3 loop spans 13 amino acids. CDR1 is SQVTM, CDR2 ANQGSEA, per germline. V dropped 7 bases and J dropped 0 bases, with 12 bases sitting between them. The CDR3, as DNA: TGCAGCGGACGGGGCCGCATGAACACTGAAGCTTTCTTT. Its translation is CSGRGRMNTEAFF.

The genes are TRBV12-3 or TRBV12-4 and TRBJ1-5; 8 bases match TRBD1. The CDR3 is 16 residues long. The ends lost 8 bases at V and 0 bases at J; junction bases unmatched: 9. The CDR3 reads CASRPSTGASNQPQHF. The CDR3, as DNA: TGTGCCAGCCGACCATCGACAGGGGCTAGCAATCAGCCCCAGCATTTT.